A single sample gave rise to the 18 T cell receptor beta chains below, sequenced in a study of blood T cell repertoires in COVID-19. Measured with immunoSEQ multiplex PCR; TCRdb has only the in-frame clones, and not every one. The table records approximately 26,000 clones, roughly 79% of them present only once. Material: peripheral blood. The source is a man of 80 years or more with active or convalescent COVID-19.

The chain has TRBV7-2 and TRBJ1-1; D is perhaps TRBD1 (5 bases). Trimming removed 3 bases at V and 1 base at J, with 9 bases between. The CDR3 spans 14 residues. Germline assignment: CDR1 SGHTA and CDR2 FQGNSA. CDR3 region: CASSLIDRNTEAFF. The CDR3 nucleotides are TGTGCCAGCAGCTTGATCGACAGGAACACTGAAGCTTTCTTT.

This clone occurred a few times. This rearrangement joins TRBV7-8 to TRBJ2-6; D is undetermined. Germline V gives CDR1 SGHVS, CDR2 FQNEAQ. The V and J ends lost 4 bases and 0 bases respectively, with 10 bases between them. There are 16 residues in the CDR3. CDR3 in DNA: TGTGCCAGCAGCTCCCCGGGTCACTCTGGGGCCAACGTCCTGACTTTC. It translates to CASSSPGHSGANVLTF.

This rearrangement joins TRBV7-8 to TRBJ1-1; no reliable D call. The CDR3 has 12 amino acids. Germline V CDR1 and CDR2: SGHVS, FQNEAQ. The V end lost 5 bases, the J end lost 6 bases, and 10 bases lay between the germline ends. In DNA form, the CDR3 reads TGTGCCAGCAGCCACCCGGCGGCTGAAGCTTTCTTT. Its protein is CASSHPAAEAFF.

The chain employs TRBV7-2 and TRBJ2-1; 9 positions agree with TRBD2. The CDR3 runs 16 residues. V gave up 2 bases and J gave up 2 bases; unmatched junction bases: 4. CDR1 is SGHTA, CDR2 FQGNSA, per germline. DNA of the CDR3: TGTGCCAGCAGCTTATGGGCTAGCGGGACCTACAATGAGCAGTTCTTC. Its protein is CASSLWASGTYNEQFF.

V is TRBV11-2 and J is TRBJ2-7; TRBD2 matches 12 bases. The V and J ends lost 1 base and 4 bases, in that order; junction bases with no gene match: 5. Germline V lookup: CDR1 SGHAT, CDR2 FQNNGV. This CDR3 contains 16 residues. The CDR3 region has the DNA TGTGCCAGCAGCTTAGGGGCTAGCGGGGGGGCTTACGAGCAGTACTTC. This codes for CASSLGASGGAYEQYF.

This chain uses TRBV7-8 with TRBJ2-3, with 10 bases that match TRBD1. J lost 2 bases, V lost 5 bases, and 4 bases had no gene match. The CDR3 covers 15 residues. Germline loops: CDR1 SGHVS, CDR2 FQNEAQ. For the CDR3, the DNA is TGTGCCAGCAGCGTGGACAGGGGGGACACAGATACGCAGTATTTT. Its translation: CASSVDRGDTDTQYF.

V is TRBV12-3 or TRBV12-4 and J is TRBJ1-5; 9 bases match TRBD1. The trim removed 6 bases at V and 7 bases at J, leaving 4 bases unmatched. The CDR3 totals 13 residues. The CDR3 DNA follows: TGTGCCAGCAGCAGACAGGGGGTCCAGCCCCAGCATTTT. This codes for CASSRQGVQPQHF.

The rearrangement joins TRBV18 to TRBJ2-2; D is unresolved. Per the germline V gene, CDR1 is KGHSH and CDR2 is LQKENI. The CDR3 runs 16 residues. V shed 3 bases and J shed 6 bases, with 17 bases lying between them. CDR3 in DNA: TGTGCCAGCTCACCCCCCGTAGCAATTGGAGCCGGGGAGCTGTTTTTT. Translated: CASSPPVAIGAGELFF.

V and J are TRBV5-8 and TRBJ2-7; a possible D gene is TRBD2 (6 bases). The CDR3 loop spans 14 amino acids. V was pared by 0 bases and J by 5 bases, with 12 bases between. Germline CDR1 reads SGHTS; CDR2 reads YDEGEE. The CDR3 loop is CASSLGGGYDEQYF. The CDR3 nucleotides are TGTGCCAGCAGCTTGGGTGGAGGGTATGACGAGCAGTACTTC.

The chain links TRBV10-3 to TRBJ2-3, with D unresolved. Germline lookup yields CDR1 ENHRY and CDR2 SYGVKD. V gave up 3 bases and J gave up 2 bases, with 12 bases separating them. The CDR3 sequence is 15 residues long. The CDR3 DNA follows: TGTGCCATCAGTGACAGAGCGATAAACACAGATACGCAGTATTTT. Its translation is CAISDRAINTDTQYF.

The chain has TRBV6-5 and TRBJ2-3; possibly TRBD1 for D (6 bases). Germline lookup yields CDR1 MNHEY and CDR2 SVGAGI. The length of the CDR3 is 13 residues. V was cut by 6 bases and J by 0 bases, with 7 bases left in between. The CDR3 loop is CASRDSSTDTQYF. CDR3 in DNA: TGTGCCAGCAGGGACAGTAGCACAGATACGCAGTATTTT.

This sequence joins TRBV5-5 and TRBJ1-6; a weak D match, TRBD1 (5 bases). CDR1 is SGHKS, CDR2 YYEKEE, per germline (reference sequence). The CDR3 length is 18 residues. Trimming left V 6 bases short and J 2 bases short, with 21 bases between. The CDR3: CASKIGGLSYTYNSPLHF. The CDR3 DNA reads TGTGCCAGCAAGATCGGGGGTCTAAGTTACACCTATAATTCACCCCTCCACTTT.

This clone was observed a single time. The chain carries TRBV6-5 and TRBJ2-1, with 11 bases matching TRBD2. This CDR3 region has 16 residues. Germline V gene lookup returns CDR1 MNHEY and CDR2 SVGAGI. The J segment lost 4 bases and the V segment lost 2 bases, leaving 4 bases of the junction unmatched. CDR3: CASSYRSSGRYNEQFF. CDR3 coding DNA: TGTGCCAGCAGTTACCGGTCTAGCGGGAGGTACAATGAGCAGTTCTTC.

This sequence joins TRBV5-6 and TRBJ2-5; maybe TRBD1 (7 bases). The CDR3 runs 17 residues. CDR1 is SGHDT, CDR2 YYEEEE, per germline. Trimming took off 3 bases at V and 3 bases at J, with 21 bases between the two ends. The CDR3 DNA sequence: TGTGCCAGCAGCTCAAACGCGGGACAGAGCCGGGAAGAGACCCAGTACTTC. Translation gives CASSSNAGQSREETQYF.

The chain couples TRBV3-1 (or the pseudogene TRBV3-2) to TRBJ2-7; D unresolved. Germline CDR1 reads LGHDT; CDR2 reads YNNKEL (reference sequence). Trimming shortened V by 1 base and J by 7 bases, and 8 bases separated the two germline ends. The length of the CDR3 is 12 residues. CDR3 protein: CASSQGPREQYF. Written as DNA, the CDR3 is TGTGCCAGCAGCCAAGGGCCTAGGGAGCAGTACTTC.

The genes are TRBV4-3 and TRBJ1-2; TRBD1 agrees at 10 bases. The germline V gene encodes CDR1 LGHNA and CDR2 YSLEER. This CDR3 comprises 14 residues. The V and J ends lost 2 bases and 7 bases, in that order; junction bases with no gene match: 4. The CDR3 sequence is CASSQRDRGGGYTF. The CDR3 nucleotides read TGCGCCAGCAGCCAAAGGGACAGGGGAGGTGGCTACACCTTC.

This clone was recorded once. This chain links TRBV5-1 with TRBJ1-3; a possible D gene is TRBD1 (5 bases). CDR1 SGHRS and CDR2 YFSETQ come from the germline V gene. The CDR3 consists of 15 residues. V shed 5 bases and J shed 0 bases, with 12 bases lying between them. The CDR3, as DNA: TGCGCCAGCAGGCGGGACGGAAGCTCTGGAAACACCATATATTTT. It codes for CASRRDGSSGNTIYF. Drawing the rest from reference TRBV5-1 and TRBJ1-3, the complete variable domain is KAGVTQTPRYLIKTRGQQVTLSCSPISGHRSVSWYQQTPGQGLQFLFEYFSETQRNKGNFPGRFSGRQFSNSRSEMNVSTLELGDSALYLCASRRDGSSGNTIYFGEGSWLTVV.

Turning to this clone: Within the sample, other DNA sequences also encode this same CDR3. V usage is TRBV9 and J usage is TRBJ1-4; D is undetermined. Germline-derived CDR1 and CDR2 are SGDLS and YYNGEE. The CDR3 length is 15 residues. The germline V and J ends were trimmed by 0 bases and 4 bases, with 10 bases remaining between them. CDR3 in DNA: TGTGCCAGCAGCGTAGGTGGTCAGGTTAATGAAAAACTGTTTTTT. It encodes CASSVGGQVNEKLFF.